The next 13 T cell receptor beta chains were all read from a single sample in a study of T cell changes during pregnancy in multiple sclerosis. Method: immunoSEQ multiplex PCR; TCRdb's copy keeps in-frame clones and lacks some. The repertoire consists of 25,000 to 30,000 clones, with around nine tenths occurring once and the leading ten covering 0.5% to 0.6%. The source material was CD4+ T cells from peripheral blood mononuclear cells, sampled in the first trimester of pregnancy. All receptors come from a female donor in good health, enrolled as a control in a pregnancy study.

The chain uses TRBV7-9 and TRBJ2-1; D not certain. Germline V CDR1 and CDR2: SEHNR, FQNEAQ (reference sequence). The CDR3 totals 11 residues. Trimming left V 4 bases short and J 5 bases short, with 3 bases between. The CDR3 sequence is CASSYNNEQFF. The CDR3 DNA reads as TGTGCCAGCAGCTATAACAATGAGCAGTTCTTC.

The chain couples TRBV7-3 to TRBJ2-1, with a possible D match to TRBD2 (6 bases). The germline gives CDR1 SGHTA, CDR2 FQGTGA. This CDR3 has 14 amino acids. Trimming pared 2 bases from V and 7 bases from J, leaving 12 bases between. The CDR3: CASSLWGLENEQFF. The CDR3 DNA reads TGTGCCAGCAGCTTATGGGGACTCGAGAATGAGCAGTTCTTC.

The V call is TRBV19, the J call TRBJ1-5; the D is unclear. Germline V gives CDR1 LNHDA, CDR2 SQIVND (reference sequence). V dropped 3 bases and J dropped 5 bases, with 5 bases sitting between them. The length of the CDR3 is 12 residues. The CDR3 DNA reads TGTGCCAGTAGTATGGGCGATCAGCCCCAGCATTTT. Translated: CASSMGDQPQHF.

This clone was observed once. The chain employs TRBV19 and TRBJ2-3; 7 bases are a match to TRBD2. The CDR3 is 16 amino acids. V lost 5 bases to trimming and J lost 2 bases; unmatched junction nucleotides: 10. Germline V gene data show CDR1 as LNHDA and CDR2 as SQIVND (reference sequence). DNA of the CDR3: TGTGCCAGTAGTCGGGCTAGCGGCACCTTCACAGATACGCAGTATTTT. This codes for CASSRASGTFTDTQYF.

The rearrangement uses TRBV10-3 and TRBJ2-7, with 9 bases aligning to TRBD2. Per the germline V gene, CDR1 is ENHRY and CDR2 is SYGVKD. J was trimmed by 1 base and V by 6 bases; bases with no gene match: 10. There are 16 residues in the CDR3. CDR3 nucleotide sequence: TGTGCCATCAGCGGGGCCGGGCGGGAGGGGTCCTACGAGCAGTACTTC. Translated, it gives CAISGAGREGSYEQYF.

This clone was seen just once. CDR3 region: CAGRSGQPAATF. CDR3 nucleotides: TGTGCCGGCCGATCAGGACAGCCTGCCGCCACCTTC. V gene TRBV6-1 combines with J gene TRBJ1-2, with D maybe TRBD1 (6 bases). The CDR3 contains 12 residues. The germline V and J ends were trimmed by 11 bases and 13 bases, with 23 bases remaining between them. In germline, CDR1 is MNHNS, CDR2 SASEGT.

The rearrangement links TRBV27 to TRBJ2-1, with 7 bases that match TRBD2. Germline-derived CDR1 and CDR2 are MNHEY and SMNVEV (reference sequence). The CDR3 has 11 residues. The trim removed 8 bases at V and 11 bases at J, leaving 6 bases unmatched. For the CDR3, the DNA is TGTGCCAGCCATCAGCGGGGACAGCAGTTCTTC. Amino acids: CASHQRGQQFF.

The V and J genes are TRBV14 and TRBJ2-2; D is perhaps TRBD2 (7 bases). The CDR3 covers 19 residues. Trimming removed 3 bases at V and 0 bases at J, with 20 bases between. Germline-derived CDR1 and CDR2 are SGHDN and FVKESK. The CDR3 sequence is CASSHQDRAGATNTGELFF. In nucleotides, the CDR3 is TGTGCCAGCAGCCACCAAGATCGCGCGGGGGCTACGAACACCGGGGAGCTGTTTTTT.

The genes are TRBV27 and TRBJ1-1, with 7 nucleotides matching TRBD1. CDR1 MNHEY and CDR2 SMNVEV come from the germline V gene (reference sequence). J gave up 1 base and V 6 bases, and 5 bases lay outside the gene matches. The CDR3 has 14 residues. The CDR3: CASRSGQTNTEAFF. The CDR3 coding sequence is TGTGCCAGCAGATCGGGACAGACGAACACTGAAGCTTTCTTT.

The chain links TRBV25-1 to TRBJ2-1; 8 positions match TRBD2. V was pared by 2 bases and J by 0 bases, with 6 bases of the junction left unmatched. Germline V gene sequence: CDR1 MGHDK, CDR2 SYGVNS. The CDR3 runs 17 residues. The CDR3 region has the DNA TGTGCCAGCAGTGAAGCTAGCGGGCCGAGCTCCTACAATGAGCAGTTCTTC. Translated, it gives CASSEASGPSSYNEQFF.

V gene TRBV30 combines with J gene TRBJ1-4; 10 bases are a match to TRBD1. J gave up 0 bases and V 5 bases, and 3 bases lay outside the gene matches. The CDR3 is 15 residues long. Germline loops: CDR1 GTSNPN, CDR2 SVGIG (reference sequence). CDR3 DNA: TGTGCCTGGGGGACAGGGGTTTCAACTAATGAAAAACTGTTTTTT. This encodes CAWGTGVSTNEKLFF.

V and J are TRBV5-4 and TRBJ1-1; perhaps TRBD1 as D (6 bases). Trimming took 0 bases from V and 0 from J, leaving 9 bases between them. In germline, CDR1 is SGHNT, CDR2 YYREEE (reference sequence). The CDR3 loop spans 15 amino acids. The chain's CDR3 is CASSLVGQLNTEAFF. CDR3 in DNA: TGTGCCAGCAGCTTGGTTGGACAGCTGAACACTGAAGCTTTCTTT. Together with reference TRBV5-4 and TRBJ1-1, the CDR3 gives the full variable domain: ETGVTQSPTHLIKTRGQQVTLRCSSQSGHNTVSWYQQALGQGPQFIFQYYREEENGRGNFPPRFSGLQFPNYSSELNVNALELDDSALYLCASSLVGQLNTEAFFGQGTRLTVV.

The chain joins TRBV30 to TRBJ2-3, with TRBD2 identical over 10 bases. Germline loops: CDR1 GTSNPN, CDR2 SVGIG (reference sequence). Trimming cost V 2 bases and J 4 bases; bases outside gene matches: 9. The CDR3 totals 16 residues. As DNA, the CDR3 is TGTGCCTGGAGTAAATGGACTAGCGGCTCGGCAGATACGCAGTATTTT. Amino acid sequence: CAWSKWTSGSADTQYF.